Here is one T cell receptor beta chain with its context. It lacks a known antigen. Base qualities are not at hand, and no much larger clone is one base apart. Separate from the roughly 650-subject first cohort, the validation cohort of about 120 subjects was the group to which the donors belonged. This record comes from a study of cytomegalovirus exposure and HLA in healthy donors (dated by TCRdb to between 2016 and 2019). In the study overall: The roughly 670 repertoires of the first cohort and the roughly 110 validation repertoires were produced on the same platform, according to a later analysis. To predict cytomegalovirus infection status, the study combined high-throughput TCR immunosequencing, statistical association of individual TCRs with disease status, and machine learning. A separate validation cohort of 100 to 150 different subjects was used in addition to the roughly 700-subject first cohort. The aim of the study was to test whether cataloging public T cell receptors could identify signatures of past pathogen exposure. What the authors observed across the whole study: The classifier was reported to diagnose cytomegalovirus status with high specificity and sensitivity in both the original cohort and the validation cohort. A later analysis lacked HLA typing for the validation cohort, so it scored co-occurrence in that cohort across all 110 or so repertoires. According to the authors, the approach could potentially be generalized to other disease states and immunological phenotypes. Subsequent analysis determined that TCRs grouped into clusters in the first cohort also showed a tendency toward co-occurrence across the roughly 120 validation repertoires, and approximately 94% of cluster scores exceeded 0. A few of the identified cytomegalovirus-associated TCR beta chains were confirmed in vitro to be specific for cytomegalovirus antigens. The study gave a list of under 200 TCR beta chains associated with cytomegalovirus. Most TCR sequences were observed very rarely across donors, whereas some public TCRs were present in many individuals.

V loses 7 bases at its end and J loses 7 bases; junction bases beyond the gene matches: 11. CDR1 and CDR2, per the germline V gene, are MNHNS and SASEGT. Measured from the cysteine to the phenylalanine, the CDR3 is 14 residues long. Just CDR3 DNA is preserved here, 42 bases in frame from base 1. Library preparation was by the immunoSEQ multiplex PCR assay. Processing in the source paper ran as follows. A statistical classification framework was built to diagnose cytomegalovirus status from the catalog of TCR beta chain sequences. TCRdb took this table from immuneACCESS and kept in-frame rearrangements with V and J called. Such tables lack part of the clones; where checked against another copy, unresolved V genes explain under half of the gap, and the rest is unexplained. Clone size and the V and J calls come from that table; the DNA yielded D and trimming. The sample table contains fewer than 400,000 clones; only one count was recorded for about nine tenths of them. 0.65% to 0.85% of the sample is held by the ten biggest clonotypes.

The TCR comes from a young woman in good health and CMV-seronegative. The sample consisted of PBMCs. The sequence is built from TRBV6-1 and TRBJ2-5; 8 of the junction bases match TRBD2. CDR3 loop: CASTSSGFFGTQYF. Read as DNA, the sequence is TGTGCCAGCACGTCTAGCGGGTTCTTTGGGACCCAGTACTTC.